The rows below give T cell receptor beta chains drawn from one sample of a study of blood T cell repertoires in COVID-19. Measured with immunoSEQ multiplex PCR; TCRdb has only the in-frame clones, and not every one. The sample records some 250,000 clones, around 80% being singletons. Material: peripheral blood. Receptor source: a man between 40 and 49 years old with acute or convalescent COVID-19. The CDR3 runs from the conserved cysteine through the conserved F or W. D genes are given only for firm matches. The listing skips clone size in some rows; elsewhere it reads once, few, many or a size class.

>TRBD1|TRBJ1-1|NA|TRBV7-2
TGTGCCAGCAGCTTAGTGGGGGGACAGGCGAACACTGAAGCTTTCTTT
CASSLVGGQANTEAFF
>NA|TRBJ2-7|NA|TRBV4-2
TGTGCCAGCAGCATAAACCTCAGGGGCTCCCCCTACGAGCAGTACTTC
CASSINLRGSPYEQYF
>TRBD1|TRBJ1-4|NA|TRBV5-1
TGCGCCAGCAGCTTGGGGACAGGTCTAGAGGTGGCTAATGAAAAACTGTTTTTT
CASSLGTGLEVANEKLFF
>TRBD1|TRBJ1-1|once|TRBV5-4
TGTGCCAGCAGCTCCCAGACAGGGAGAACTGAAGCTTTCTTT
CASSSQTGRTEAFF
>NA|TRBJ1-1|NA|TRBV2
TGTGCCAGACCCAGGACCCAGGGCTCTGAAGCTTTCTTT
CARPRTQGSEAFF
>NA|TRBJ1-1|NA|TRBV30
TGTGCCTGGAGGGATCTCGGGGTGAACACTGAAGCTTTCTTT
CAWRDLGVNTEAFF
>NA|TRBJ2-5|NA|TRBV19
TGTGCCAGTAGTTGGACAGCCCAAGAGACCCAGTACTTC
CASSWTAQETQYF
>NA|TRBJ1-1|NA|TRBV10-3
TGTGCCATCAGTGAGTTTGGACGGGGGAACACTGAAGCTTTCTTT
CAISEFGRGNTEAFF
>NA|TRBJ2-1|NA|TRBV6-1
TGTGCCAGCAGTGAACCAGCGACTGGTGAGCAGTTCTTC
CASSEPATGEQFF
>NA|TRBJ1-2|NA|TRBV6-5
TGTGCCAGCAGTTTCTCGGACAGCCTTAACTATGGCTACACCTTC
CASSFSDSLNYGYTF
>TRBD2|TRBJ2-1|NA|TRBV24-1
TGTGCCACCAGTGATCCGGGTTTAACTAGCGGAGGGAATGAGCAGTTCTTC
CATSDPGLTSGGNEQFF
>NA|TRBJ2-5|NA|TRBV2
TGTGCCAGCAGTGTCACCGGGATGGAGACCCAGTACTTC
CASSVTGMETQYF
>TRBD1|TRBJ1-5|NA|TRBV2
TGTGCCAGCAGGGCCGGGACAGCCTACAATCAGCCCCAGCATTTT
CASRAGTAYNQPQHF
>NA|TRBJ1-2|NA|TRBV5-1
TGCGCCAGCAGCCTGACCCAGACTTTTTTGCCTGATGGCTACACCTTC
CASSLTQTFLPDGYTF
>TRBD1|TRBJ2-4|NA|TRBV2
TGTGCCAGCAGTGAAGTGACAGGGGGTAGGGACATTCAGTACTTC
CASSEVTGGRDIQYF
>TRBD1|TRBJ1-1|NA|TRBV12-3/TRBV12-4
TGTGCCAGCAGTTTATTGGACAGGGGTGAAGCTTTCTTT
CASSLLDRGEAFF
>TRBD2|TRBJ2-5|NA|TRBV6-2/TRBV6-3
TGTGCCAGCAGTTATGGGCTAGCGGGAGATTCAGAGACCCAGTACTTC
CASSYGLAGDSETQYF
>TRBD1|TRBJ2-5|NA|TRBV7-2
TGTGCCAGCAGCCAACCAGGGGGCACAGAGACCCAGTACTTC
CASSQPGGTETQYF
>NA|TRBJ1-2|NA|TRBV6-5
TGTGCCAGCAGTCGCACTACGACAGTCTATGGCTACACCTTC
CASSRTTTVYGYTF
>TRBD2|TRBJ2-3|NA|TRBV7-2
TGTGCCAGCAGCTCGACGGGAGGTCGAGATACGCAGTATTTT
CASSSTGGRDTQYF
>TRBD2|TRBJ2-5|NA|TRBV19
TGTGCCAGTAGTATATCTAGCGGGAGGGCCGCGGAGACCCAGTACTTC
CASSISSGRAAETQYF
>TRBD2|TRBJ2-3|NA|TRBV9
TGTGCCAGCAGCGTAGAACTGGGGGGGTCCGAAAGCACAGATACGCAGTATTTT
CASSVELGGSESTDTQYF
>NA|TRBJ1-6|NA|TRBV27
TGTGCCAGCAGTCAACGACCGGGGTTGGGATCACCCCTCCACTTT
CASSQRPGLGSPLHF
>NA|TRBJ1-2|NA|TRBV4-2
TGTGCCAGCAGCCAAGTTCAGGGGACCGCCACTAGCTATGGCTACACCTTC
CASSQVQGTATSYGYTF
>TRBD1|TRBJ1-2|NA|TRBV10-3
TGTGCCATCAGGGGACAGGGGTTGGGAGGTGGCTACACCTTC
CAIRGQGLGGGYTF
>NA|TRBJ2-7|NA|TRBV6-1
TGTGCCAGCAGTGACCTACAGGGACACCGCTACGAGCAGTACTTC
CASSDLQGHRYEQYF
>TRBD2|TRBJ2-7|NA|TRBV23-1
TGCGCCAGCGCCCGACTAGCGGGAACCTACGAGCAGTACTTC
CASARLAGTYEQYF
>NA|TRBJ1-2|once|TRBV11-2
TGTGCCAGCAGCTTAGCACAGGGACGCGGCTACACCTTC
CASSLAQGRGYTF
>TRBD1|TRBJ1-6|NA|TRBV28
TGTGCCAGCAGTTGGGGGGGACAGGGTTTCAATTCACCCCTCCACTTT
CASSWGGQGFNSPLHF
>TRBD1|TRBJ2-2|NA|TRBV9
TGTGCCAGCAGCGGCCGGGACAGATTACCTCCGACCGGGGAGCTGTTTTTT
CASSGRDRLPPTGELFF
>TRBD2|TRBJ2-2|NA|TRBV5-1
TGCGCCAGCAGCCAGGGAGGGCTCACCGGGGAGCTGTTTTTT
CASSQGGLTGELFF
>TRBD1|TRBJ1-6|NA|TRBV6-6
TGTGCCAGCAGTCCACGGACAGGGGGCAATAATTCACCCCTCCACTTT
CASSPRTGGNNSPLHF
>NA|TRBJ1-4|few|TRBV25-1
TGTGCCAGCAGTCCCCACCAGGGGTCTCGGGAAAAACTGTTTTTT
CASSPHQGSREKLFF
>NA|TRBJ2-6|NA|TRBV5-1
TGCGCCAGCAGCCAGACCACTACTGGGGCCAACGTCCTGACTTTC
CASSQTTTGANVLTF
>TRBD2|TRBJ2-3|NA|TRBV27
TGTGCCAGCAGTCCCACGGGACTAGGGAAAACCACAGATACGCAGTATTTT
CASSPTGLGKTTDTQYF
>NA|TRBJ1-1|NA|TRBV19
TGTGCCAGTAGTATTGGCCAGGCGTACACTGAAGCTTTCTTT
CASSIGQAYTEAFF
>NA|TRBJ1-2|NA|TRBV2
TGTGCCAGCAGTCTACAGGGCAGGGACTATGGCTACACCTTC
CASSLQGRDYGYTF
>NA|TRBJ2-1|NA|TRBV7-3
TGTGCCAGCAGCTTAAGGGCGGGGCCGTACAATGAGCAGTTCTTC
CASSLRAGPYNEQFF
>NA|TRBJ1-3|NA|TRBV5-1
TGCGCCAGCTCCCGGGACTCTGGAAACACCATATATTTT
CASSRDSGNTIYF
>TRBD2|TRBJ2-7|NA|TRBV5-1
TGCGCCAGCAGCTTGGGTAGCGGGATACCCGAGCAGTACTTC
CASSLGSGIPEQYF
>TRBD1|TRBJ1-1|NA|TRBV5-5
TGTGCCAGCAGCCCCGACAGGGGCACTGAAGCTTTCTTT
CASSPDRGTEAFF
>NA|TRBJ2-7|NA|TRBV5-6
TGTGCCAGCAGCTTGCTTAGCTCAAGCTACGAGCAGTACTTC
CASSLLSSSYEQYF
>TRBD1|TRBJ1-2|NA|TRBV15
TGTGCCACCAGCAGGCCGGGACAGAACTATGGCTACACCTTC
CATSRPGQNYGYTF
>NA|TRBJ1-1|NA|TRBV25-1
TGTGCCAGCAGTGCCCATTGGGAGGGGGATACTGAAGCTTTCTTT
CASSAHWEGDTEAFF
>TRBD1|TRBJ1-2|NA|TRBV29-1
TGCAGCGTCTATACCGGGACAGGTGGCTACACCTTC
CSVYTGTGGYTF
>NA|TRBJ1-2|NA|TRBV20-1
TGCAGTGCTAGTCGGGGGAATGGCTACACCTTC
CSASRGNGYTF
>TRBD1|TRBJ2-3|NA|TRBV5-1
TGCGCCAGCAGCTCGGTTGGGACAGACCGTGGAGATACGCAGTATTTT
CASSSVGTDRGDTQYF
>NA|TRBJ1-4|NA|TRBV10-3
TGTGCCATCAGTGAGTCCAGGCGGAAGGGGCCTGCAACTAATGAAAAACTGTTTTTT
CAISESRRKGPATNEKLFF
>NA|TRBJ1-2|NA|TRBV6-5
TGTGCCAGCAGTTCCGGGACACGACCCTTATGGCGTGGCTACACCTTC
CASSSGTRPLWRGYTF
>TRBD1|TRBJ1-3|NA|TRBV19
TGTGCCAGTAGTAGACAGACAGGGGTTCGGCCTGGAAACACCATATATTTT
CASSRQTGVRPGNTIYF
>TRBD2|TRBJ2-3|NA|TRBV15
TGTGCCACCAGCAGTTATCCAGCGGGAGGGCAAGACACAGATACGCAGTATTTT
CATSSYPAGGQDTDTQYF
>NA|TRBJ2-1|NA|TRBV9
TGTGCCAGCAGCGTAGGTCTAGCCCTAAATGAGCAGTTCTTC
CASSVGLALNEQFF
>NA|TRBJ2-1|NA|TRBV4-3
TGCGCCAGCAGCCAAGACGCACAGAAGGCCTACAATGAGCAGTTCTTC
CASSQDAQKAYNEQFF
>TRBD2|TRBJ2-7|NA|TRBV3-1/TRBV3-2
TGTGCCAGCAGCCATGGACTAGCGGGGTCCTACGAGCAGTACTTC
CASSHGLAGSYEQYF
>NA|TRBJ1-1|NA|TRBV12-3/TRBV12-4
TGTGCCAGCAGCCGGACAGTAAACACTGAAGCTTTCTTT
CASSRTVNTEAFF